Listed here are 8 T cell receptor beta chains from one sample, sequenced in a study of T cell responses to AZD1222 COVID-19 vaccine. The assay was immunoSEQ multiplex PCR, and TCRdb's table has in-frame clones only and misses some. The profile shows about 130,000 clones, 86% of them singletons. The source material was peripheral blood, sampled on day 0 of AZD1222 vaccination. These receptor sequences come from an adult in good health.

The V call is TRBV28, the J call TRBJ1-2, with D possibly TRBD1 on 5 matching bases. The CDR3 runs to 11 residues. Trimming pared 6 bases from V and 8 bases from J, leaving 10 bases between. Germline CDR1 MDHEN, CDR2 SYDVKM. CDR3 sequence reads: CASSPGIGYTF. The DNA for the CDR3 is TGTGCCAGCAGCCCAGGGATCGGCTACACCTTC.

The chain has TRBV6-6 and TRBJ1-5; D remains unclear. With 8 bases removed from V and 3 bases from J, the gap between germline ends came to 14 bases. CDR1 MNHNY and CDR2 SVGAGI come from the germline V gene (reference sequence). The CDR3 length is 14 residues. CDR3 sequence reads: CASAPGRFNQPQHF. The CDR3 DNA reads TGTGCCAGCGCCCCCGGACGATTCAATCAGCCCCAGCATTTT.

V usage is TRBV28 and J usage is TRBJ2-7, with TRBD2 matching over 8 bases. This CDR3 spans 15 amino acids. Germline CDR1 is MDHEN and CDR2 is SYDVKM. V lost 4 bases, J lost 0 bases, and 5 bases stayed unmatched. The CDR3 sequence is CASSSPGGTSYEQYF. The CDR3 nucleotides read TGTGCCAGCAGTTCCCCGGGGGGGACCTCCTACGAGCAGTACTTC.

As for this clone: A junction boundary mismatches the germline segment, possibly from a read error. The DNA for the CDR3 is TGTGCCAGCAGCTTAACGTCCGCCAGCTACGATGAGCAGTTCTTC. It is translated as CASSLTSASYDEQFF. The chain joins TRBV7-2 to TRBJ2-1, with unresolved D. The germline CDR1 and CDR2 sequences are SGHTA and FQGNSA. The CDR3 spans 15 residues.

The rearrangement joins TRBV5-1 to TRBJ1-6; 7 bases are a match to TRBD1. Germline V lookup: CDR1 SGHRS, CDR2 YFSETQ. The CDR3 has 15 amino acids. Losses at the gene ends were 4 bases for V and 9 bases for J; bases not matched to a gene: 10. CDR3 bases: TGCGCCAGCAGCACATCCACAGGGGTTGGTTCACCCCTCCACTTT. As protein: CASSTSTGVGSPLHF.

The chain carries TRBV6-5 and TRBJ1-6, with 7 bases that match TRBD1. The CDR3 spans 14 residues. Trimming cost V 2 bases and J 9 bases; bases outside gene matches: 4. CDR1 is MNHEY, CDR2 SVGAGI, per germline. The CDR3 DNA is TGTGCCAGCAGTTACATGGACAGGAGTTCACCCCTCCACTTT. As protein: CASSYMDRSSPLHF.

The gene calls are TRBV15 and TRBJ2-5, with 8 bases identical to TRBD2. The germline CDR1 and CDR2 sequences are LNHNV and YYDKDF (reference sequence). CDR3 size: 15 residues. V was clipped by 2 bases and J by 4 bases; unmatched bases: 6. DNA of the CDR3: TGTGCCACCAGCAGACTCGTCGGGGGGGGAGAGACCCAGTACTTC. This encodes CATSRLVGGGETQYF.

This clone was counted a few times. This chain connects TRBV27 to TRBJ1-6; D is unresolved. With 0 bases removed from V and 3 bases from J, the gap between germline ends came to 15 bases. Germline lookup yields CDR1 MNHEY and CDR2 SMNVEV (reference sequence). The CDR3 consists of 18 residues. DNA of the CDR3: TGTGCCAGCAGTTTATCGGTTTTGACCCAGAGCTATAATTCACCCCTCCACTTT. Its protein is CASSLSVLTQSYNSPLHF.